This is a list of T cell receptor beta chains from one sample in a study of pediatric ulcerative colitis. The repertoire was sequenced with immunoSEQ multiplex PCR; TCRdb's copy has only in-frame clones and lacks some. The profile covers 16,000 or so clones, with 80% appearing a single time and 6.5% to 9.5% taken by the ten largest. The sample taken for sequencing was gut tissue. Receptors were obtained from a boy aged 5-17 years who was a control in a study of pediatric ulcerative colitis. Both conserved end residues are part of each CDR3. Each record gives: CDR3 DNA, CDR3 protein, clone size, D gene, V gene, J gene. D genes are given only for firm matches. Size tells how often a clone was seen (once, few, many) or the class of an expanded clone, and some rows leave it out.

CDR3 DNA: TGTGCCAGCAGTGAAGGGACAGTCAGCTCCTACGAGCAGTACTTC
CDR3 protein: CASSEGTVSSYEQYF
clone size: NA
D gene: NA
V gene: TRBV6-1
J gene: TRBJ2-7

CDR3 DNA: TGTGCCAGCACCCTCGATGTGAACACTGAAGCTTTCTTT
CDR3 protein: CASTLDVNTEAFF
clone size: NA
D gene: NA
V gene: TRBV5-6
J gene: TRBJ1-1

CDR3 DNA: TGTGCCAGCAGTCAGACACGGAACACTGAAGCTTTCTTT
CDR3 protein: CASSQTRNTEAFF
clone size: NA
D gene: NA
V gene: TRBV6-1
J gene: TRBJ1-1

CDR3 DNA: TGTGCCAGCAGCCCCCTAGCTGGAGAGACCCAGTACTTC
CDR3 protein: CASSPLAGETQYF
clone size: once
D gene: NA
V gene: TRBV27
J gene: TRBJ2-5

CDR3 DNA: TGCGCCAGCAGTGGCCCTGGGACGCAGTATTTT
CDR3 protein: CASSGPGTQYF
clone size: NA
D gene: NA
V gene: TRBV10-2
J gene: TRBJ2-3

CDR3 DNA: TGTGCCAGCAGCCCACCAACCGGGACTAGCGGCCACAATGAGCAGTTCTTC
CDR3 protein: CASSPPTGTSGHNEQFF
clone size: NA
D gene: TRBD2
V gene: TRBV7-3
J gene: TRBJ2-1

CDR3 DNA: TGTGCCAGTACCAGAGGGGGGAATCAGCCCCAGCATTTT
CDR3 protein: CASTRGGNQPQHF
clone size: NA
D gene: NA
V gene: TRBV19
J gene: TRBJ1-5

CDR3 DNA: TGTGCCAGCAGCCAACTCCCCGGGACTAGCGGGGCAAGCTCCTACAATGAGCAGTTCTTC
CDR3 protein: CASSQLPGTSGASSYNEQFF
clone size: once
D gene: TRBD2
V gene: TRBV14
J gene: TRBJ2-1

CDR3 DNA: TGCGCCAGCAGCTTGGCCAAGGACTACAAAGAGACCCAGTACTTC
CDR3 protein: CASSLAKDYKETQYF
clone size: NA
D gene: NA
V gene: TRBV5-1
J gene: TRBJ2-5

CDR3 DNA: TGCGCCAGCAGCTTCGGGCTGAGCGGGCCCTATGGCTACACCTTC
CDR3 protein: CASSFGLSGPYGYTF
clone size: few
D gene: NA
V gene: TRBV5-1
J gene: TRBJ1-2

CDR3 DNA: TGCGCCAGCAGCCAAGATAGCCGACGAGCTTTCTTT
CDR3 protein: CASSQDSRRAFF
clone size: NA
D gene: NA
V gene: TRBV4-3
J gene: TRBJ1-1

CDR3 DNA: TGTGCCAGCAGCCCAGGGTTCGGTGGTAATTCACCCCTCCACTTT
CDR3 protein: CASSPGFGGNSPLHF
clone size: once
D gene: NA
V gene: TRBV9
J gene: TRBJ1-6

CDR3 DNA: TGTGCCAGCAGCTTAGCCCCTTCTACTCAGCCCCAGCATTTT
CDR3 protein: CASSLAPSTQPQHF
clone size: NA
D gene: NA
V gene: TRBV7-8
J gene: TRBJ1-5

CDR3 DNA: TGCGCCAGCAGCCCCGATGGGGGAAATTCACCCCTCCACTTT
CDR3 protein: CASSPDGGNSPLHF
clone size: NA
D gene: NA
V gene: TRBV5-1
J gene: TRBJ1-6

CDR3 DNA: TGCGCCAGCAGCCCGAGGTCGGGGACTAGAAGTAAAAATGAGCAGTTCTTC
CDR3 protein: CASSPRSGTRSKNEQFF
clone size: NA
D gene: TRBD2
V gene: TRBV5-1
J gene: TRBJ2-1

CDR3 DNA: TGTGCCACCAGCAGCCGGGACATGGGGTACGAGCAGTACTTC
CDR3 protein: CATSSRDMGYEQYF
clone size: NA
D gene: NA
V gene: TRBV15
J gene: TRBJ2-7

CDR3 DNA: TGTGCCAGCAGTGGACTTCATTCGGGGGAGCAGTACTTC
CDR3 protein: CASSGLHSGEQYF
clone size: NA
D gene: NA
V gene: TRBV28
J gene: TRBJ2-7

CDR3 DNA: TGCGCCAGCACCAATGCTCCCCCAGGGGCGACTGGAAACACCATATATTTT
CDR3 protein: CASTNAPPGATGNTIYF
clone size: NA
D gene: NA
V gene: TRBV5-1
J gene: TRBJ1-3

CDR3 DNA: TGCAGCGTTCTGCCCGTGCGGAACACCGGGGAGCTGTTTTTT
CDR3 protein: CSVLPVRNTGELFF
clone size: few
D gene: NA
V gene: TRBV29-1
J gene: TRBJ2-2

CDR3 DNA: TGTGCCAGCTCTCCGCAAACCAGGGGATCTGAAGCTTTCTTT
CDR3 protein: CASSPQTRGSEAFF
clone size: NA
D gene: NA
V gene: TRBV18
J gene: TRBJ1-1

CDR3 DNA: TGTGCCAGCAGCCTTAATAGGGATCTGGGGGCTGGTCTAAATGAGCAGTTCTTC
CDR3 protein: CASSLNRDLGAGLNEQFF
clone size: NA
D gene: NA
V gene: TRBV14
J gene: TRBJ2-1

CDR3 DNA: TGTGCCAGCAGTGATCGTGATATATCCCCTGAAGCTTTCTTT
CDR3 protein: CASSDRDISPEAFF
clone size: NA
D gene: NA
V gene: TRBV2
J gene: TRBJ1-1

CDR3 DNA: TGTGCCACCAGCAGAGATCAAAGTAGCTTAGACACCGGGGAGCTGTTTTTT
CDR3 protein: CATSRDQSSLDTGELFF
clone size: once
D gene: NA
V gene: TRBV15
J gene: TRBJ2-2

CDR3 DNA: TGTGCCACCAGCGGTTCGAATGGCTACACCTTC
CDR3 protein: CATSGSNGYTF
clone size: NA
D gene: NA
V gene: TRBV15
J gene: TRBJ1-2

CDR3 DNA: TGTGCCAGCAGCTTAAACTGGAGCGGGGAGCTGTTTTTT
CDR3 protein: CASSLNWSGELFF
clone size: NA
D gene: NA
V gene: TRBV7-2
J gene: TRBJ2-2

CDR3 DNA: TGTGCCAGCAAGCCGGGACAGGGGATCAACACTGAAGCTTTCTTT
CDR3 protein: CASKPGQGINTEAFF
clone size: NA
D gene: TRBD1
V gene: TRBV6-5
J gene: TRBJ1-1

CDR3 DNA: TGTGCCAGCAGTATGACCGCGGGGGGGGCCTCCTACAATGAGCAGTTCTTC
CDR3 protein: CASSMTAGGASYNEQFF
clone size: NA
D gene: TRBD2
V gene: TRBV27
J gene: TRBJ2-1

CDR3 DNA: TGTGCCAGCAGCCAATCCACAGATACGCAGTATTTT
CDR3 protein: CASSQSTDTQYF
clone size: once
D gene: NA
V gene: TRBV7-9
J gene: TRBJ2-3

CDR3 DNA: TGTGCCAGCAGCGTGACTAGCGGGGGGGCTCGTGGGGATACGCAGTATTTT
CDR3 protein: CASSVTSGGARGDTQYF
clone size: NA
D gene: TRBD2
V gene: TRBV9
J gene: TRBJ2-3

CDR3 DNA: TGTGCCAGCAGTATGACGACAGGGGGCAATCAGCCCCAGCATTTT
CDR3 protein: CASSMTTGGNQPQHF
clone size: NA
D gene: TRBD1
V gene: TRBV6-5
J gene: TRBJ1-5

CDR3 DNA: TGCGCCAGCAGTTCCGCCGGGGGTGAGGTTTACTATGGCTACACCTTC
CDR3 protein: CASSSAGGEVYYGYTF
clone size: NA
D gene: NA
V gene: TRBV5-1
J gene: TRBJ1-2

CDR3 DNA: TGTGCCAGCAGCTTAGAAGGGCTAGCGGACAATGAGCAGTTCTTC
CDR3 protein: CASSLEGLADNEQFF
clone size: NA
D gene: TRBD2
V gene: TRBV7-2
J gene: TRBJ2-1

CDR3 DNA: TGTGCCAGCAGCTTAGATACTGCGGGGGGTCTCACAGATACGCAGTATTTT
CDR3 protein: CASSLDTAGGLTDTQYF
clone size: NA
D gene: TRBD2
V gene: TRBV11-2
J gene: TRBJ2-3

CDR3 DNA: TGTGCCACTGGACAGAAATATAGCAATCAGCCCCAGCATTTT
CDR3 protein: CATGQKYSNQPQHF
clone size: NA
D gene: NA
V gene: TRBV10-3
J gene: TRBJ1-5

CDR3 DNA: TGTGCCAGCAGTAAAGCGGGAGGACTCTACGAGCAGTACTTC
CDR3 protein: CASSKAGGLYEQYF
clone size: NA
D gene: TRBD2
V gene: TRBV27
J gene: TRBJ2-7

CDR3 DNA: TGCAGCGCCGGGACAGGGGGCGACGAGCAGTACTTC
CDR3 protein: CSAGTGGDEQYF
clone size: few
D gene: TRBD1
V gene: TRBV29-1
J gene: TRBJ2-7

CDR3 DNA: TGTGCCAGCAGCCCTAGAGCAGGGACAGGGGGGTCCTATGGCTACACCTTC
CDR3 protein: CASSPRAGTGGSYGYTF
clone size: NA
D gene: TRBD1
V gene: TRBV9
J gene: TRBJ1-2

CDR3 DNA: TGTGCCAGCAGCCGGACAGGGGGAAACACCATATATTTT
CDR3 protein: CASSRTGGNTIYF
clone size: NA
D gene: TRBD1
V gene: TRBV27
J gene: TRBJ1-3

CDR3 DNA: TGTGCTAGCAGCCCGTCGACTAGCGGGAGTGACAATGAGCAGTTCTTC
CDR3 protein: CASSPSTSGSDNEQFF
clone size: NA
D gene: TRBD2
V gene: TRBV7-7
J gene: TRBJ2-1

CDR3 DNA: TGTGCCTGGAGGGGACAGGGGATCGGGGAGCTGTTTTTT
CDR3 protein: CAWRGQGIGELFF
clone size: NA
D gene: TRBD1
V gene: TRBV30
J gene: TRBJ2-2